Reported below is one T cell receptor (beta chain). As yet, its antigen is unknown. TCRdb keeps only in-frame clones here, not all; method: immunoSEQ multiplex PCR. In the table there are 45,000 to 55,000 clones, about 88% of which are singletons. This specimen belongs to a study of T cell clones after liver transplantation. This CDR3 has 15 residues. V was cut by 6 bases and J by 5 bases, with 20 bases left in between. The germline V gene has CDR1 SGDLS and CDR2 YYNGEE. Overall study findings and caveats: These preliminary findings come from unstandardized post-transplant sampling times. Graft donor-reactive T cells may have migrated into the graft rather than being deleted.

Source: CD4+ T cells from blood, taken before liver transplant. The TCR was taken from a human donor who received a liver transplant. The rearrangement joins TRBV9 to TRBJ1-2; possibly TRBD1 for D (5 bases). The CDR3 nucleotides are TGTGCCAGCACCCCCACGGGGCAGGGCTATTATGGCTACACCTTC. Translated, it gives CASTPTGQGYYGYTF.